Listed here are 23 T cell receptor beta chains from one sample, sequenced in a study of T cells in Graves' hyperthyroidism and ophthalmopathy (dated by TCRdb to the late 2010s). The method was multiplex PCR. The sample was run on an Illumina HiSeq 2000. The TCR beta CDR3 regions were amplified from the RNA transcripts. The first round of RT-PCR for the TCR CDR3 was performed with the HTBI primer set and the Qiagen OneStep RT-PCR kit. Starting from the raw public reads, TCRdb applied fastp trimming at Q25, assembled clones with MiXCR and retained in-frame beta chains. Duplicate CDR3 protein sequences are folded into a single record with the most common DNA and genes. Across this sample there are about 350,000 distinct CDR3 sequences, with less than 20% seen only once. The leading ten clones occupy around 15% of the sample. The sequenced sample was blood. These TCRs come from a woman aged 40-49 years with Graves' ophthalmopathy.

This clonotype was seen repeatedly, ten times or more. The rearrangement uses TRBV7-2 and TRBJ2-7; no firm D call. V was shortened by 2 bases and J by 4 bases, with 12 bases between the two germline ends. Germline V gene sequence: CDR1 SGHTA, CDR2 FQGNSA. The CDR3 totals 14 residues. The CDR3: CASSLSPASYEQYF. The CDR3 DNA sequence: TGTGCCAGCAGCTTAAGTCCGGCCTCATACGAGCAGTACTTC.

This clonotype was seen at least ten times. V and J are TRBV28 and TRBJ2-5; D is tentatively TRBD1 or TRBD2 (5 bases each). V was clipped by 4 bases and J by 4 bases, with 22 bases between them. The CDR3 runs 17 residues. In germline, CDR1 is MDHEN, CDR2 SYDVKM. CDR3 amino acids: CASSSIHRTRRGETQYF. In nucleotides, the CDR3 is TGTGCCAGCAGTTCTATCCATCGGACACGCCGGGGAGAGACCCAGTACTTC.

Ten or more counts support this clonotype. The chain uses TRBV24-1 and TRBJ2-5, with unresolved D. CDR1 and CDR2 (germline): KGHDR, SFDVKD. This CDR3 has 11 amino acids. Trimming took 12 bases from V and 0 from J, leaving 7 bases between them. CDR3 in amino acids: CAQENQETQYF. The CDR3 DNA reads as TGTGCCCAAGAGAACCAAGAGACCCAGTACTTC.

The chain carries TRBV7-8 and TRBJ2-5; D is possibly TRBD1 (6 bases). Trimming took 5 bases from V and 2 from J, leaving 15 bases between them. The CDR3 contains 15 residues. The germline V gene has CDR1 SGHVS and CDR2 FQNEAQ. The CDR3, as DNA: TGTGCCAGCAGCCTCCAGGGGTTTAAACAAGAGACCCAGTACTTC. Protein: CASSLQGFKQETQYF.

This clonotype has a count of ten or more. This chain links TRBV6-1 with TRBJ1-3, with 7 bases fitting TRBD1. Germline trimming cut 4 bases from V and 4 bases from J; bases unmatched to any gene: 7. This CDR3 is 15 amino acids long. Germline V lookup: CDR1 MNHNS, CDR2 SASEGT. This CDR3 is CASSVATGQGNTIYF. CDR3 coding DNA: TGTGCCAGCAGTGTCGCGACAGGGCAAGGAAACACCATATATTTT.

Of note for this clonotype: Mismatch with germline at one junction end may stem from a read error. The chain combines TRBV9 with TRBJ1-2, with 7 bases fitting TRBD1. The CDR3 has 15 amino acids. Germline values: CDR1 SGDLS, CDR2 YYNGEE. CDR3 loop: CASSLTGQYNYGYTF. The CDR3 DNA is TGCGCCAGCAGCTTGACGGGACAGTATAACTATGGCTACACCTTC.

This clonotype appeared many times. This chain joins TRBV4-3 and TRBJ1-1; D is possibly TRBD1 (5 bases). The V end was cut by 1 base, the J end by 4 bases, with 22 bases between. Germline V gene sequence: CDR1 LGHNA, CDR2 YSLEER. The CDR3 spans 18 residues. The CDR3 DNA sequence: TGCGCCAGCAGCCAAGGCGGGGGGGGAAGGACGCTAGCCACTGAAGCTTTCTTT. It codes for CASSQGGGGRTLATEAFF.

This clonotype was seen repeatedly, ten times or more. The chain has TRBV12-3 or TRBV12-4 and TRBJ2-7, with 8 positions matching TRBD1. V lost 6 bases to trimming and J lost 2 bases; unmatched junction nucleotides: 3. The length of the CDR3 is 13 residues. For the CDR3, the DNA is TGTGCCAGCAGCCAGGGGGCGGCCTACGAGCAGTACTTC. This gives the protein CASSQGAAYEQYF.

This clonotype was counted only a few times. This rearrangement joins TRBV19 to TRBJ2-5, with 10 nucleotides matching TRBD1. CDR3 length: 15 amino acids. CDR1 is LNHDA and CDR2 is SQIVND in the germline V gene (reference sequence). V gave up 4 bases and J gave up 5 bases; unmatched junction bases: 7. CDR3 loop: CASSRDRGTGETQYF. CDR3 in DNA: TGTGCCAGTAGTAGGGACAGGGGCACCGGTGAGACCCAGTACTTC.

This chain joins TRBV7-1 and TRBJ2-7; 13 bases map to TRBD2. TRBV7-1 is an ORF; its function is uncertain. The CDR3 is made up of 20 amino acids. The junction had 17 bases not matched to a gene; V was cut back by 3 bases and J by 3 bases. Here the CDR3 DNA reads TGTGCCAGCAGCTCCCAACCCCTACGGACTAGCGGGAGTGAGGACTACGAGCAGTACTTC. Its translation is CASSSQPLRTSGSEDYEQYF.

This clonotype was picked up many times. The gene calls are TRBV28 and TRBJ2-6; no clear D. V lost 3 bases and J 0 bases, leaving 6 bases between the germline ends. The length of the CDR3 is 15 residues. CDR1 is MDHEN and CDR2 is SYDVKM in the germline V gene. CDR3 sequence: CASSFKLSGANVLTF. CDR3 sequence (DNA): TGTGCCAGCAGTTTTAAGCTCTCTGGGGCCAACGTCCTGACTTTC. Full variable domain (missing parts from reference TRBV28 and TRBJ2-6): DVKVTQSSRYLVKRTGEKVFLECVQDMDHENMFWYRQDPGLGLRLIYFSYDVKMKEKGDIPEGYSVSREKKERFSLILESASTNQTSMYLCASSFKLSGANVLTFGAGSRLTVL.

This clonotype has a count of ten or more. The chain uses TRBV5-1 and TRBJ2-7, with 10 bases that match TRBD2. With 3 bases clipped from V and 5 bases from J, the junction kept 5 bases outside the gene matches. This CDR3 contains 14 residues. The germline V gene has CDR1 SGHRS and CDR2 YFSETQ. The CDR3 protein is CASSSGLAVDEQYF. CDR3 DNA sequence: TGCGCCAGCAGCTCAGGACTAGCGGTTGACGAGCAGTACTTC.

This clonotype was detected many times. V gene TRBV28 combines with J gene TRBJ1-1, with D tentatively TRBD1 (6 bases). CDR3 length: 15 residues. CDR1 is MDHEN, CDR2 SYDVKM, per germline. Trimming cost V 4 bases and J 4 bases, with 16 bases left between them. The CDR3 is CASSYDTGWGTEAFF. The CDR3 coding sequence is TGTGCCAGCAGTTACGATACAGGGTGGGGCACTGAAGCTTTCTTT.

This chain joins TRBV7-8 and TRBJ1-3, with D perhaps matching TRBD1 (6 bases). In germline, CDR1 is SGHVS, CDR2 FQNEAQ. Trimming shortened V by 5 bases and J by 0 bases, and 17 bases separated the two germline ends. This CDR3 has 17 amino acids. CDR3 bases: TGTGCCAGCAGCCTAGGAACAGGGACACTCTCTGGAAACACCATATATTTT. Its translation: CASSLGTGTLSGNTIYF.

This clonotype showed up many times. This chain links TRBV3-1 with TRBJ1-4; no clear D gene. The ends were cut back, 2 bases at V and 0 bases at J, with 7 bases in the middle. Germline V lookup: CDR1 LGHDT, CDR2 YNNKEL (reference sequence). CDR3 length equals 15 residues. In nucleotides, the CDR3 is TGTGCCAGCAGCCAAAACGCGGCAACTAATGAAAAACTGTTTTTT. Its protein is CASSQNAATNEKLFF.

DNA of the CDR3: TGCAGCGTTGAAGATCCCGGCCAGCCCTATGGCTACACCTTC. Translation: CSVEDPGQPYGYTF. The gene calls are TRBV29-1 and TRBJ1-2; no clear D gene. The CDR3 contains 14 residues. In germline, CDR1 is SQVTM, CDR2 ANQGSEA. The V end was cut by 0 bases, the J end by 4 bases, with 12 bases between.

The table lists this clonotype with many counts. The chain carries TRBV19 and TRBJ2-7; TRBD1 aligns across 9 bases. Germline V lookup: CDR1 LNHDA, CDR2 SQIVND (reference sequence). V dropped 3 bases and J dropped 4; count of bases not matched to a gene: 13. The CDR3 consists of 17 residues. The CDR3 region is CASSIWANGTGIYEQYF. The CDR3 DNA reads TGTGCCAGTAGTATTTGGGCTAACGGGACAGGGATTTACGAGCAGTACTTC.

As regards this clonotype: Possible read error: a much larger clone is one base away. The V call is TRBV6-1, the J call TRBJ2-7; D gene unclear. The V end was cut by 8 bases, the J end by 4 bases, with 18 bases between. This CDR3 contains 14 residues. Germline V gene lookup returns CDR1 MNHNS and CDR2 SASEGT. The chain's CDR3 is CASLPSRRMYEQYF. CDR3 DNA: TGTGCCAGCCTCCCGAGTCGCAGGATGTACGAGCAGTACTTC.

In its sample, this clonotype was seen many times. The chain employs TRBV6-2 or TRBV6-3 and TRBJ1-1; no definite D call. CDR1 is MNHEY and CDR2 is SVGEGT in the germline V gene. This CDR3 has 13 amino acids. Trimming cost V 8 bases and J 1 base, with 11 bases left between them. CDR3 bases: TGTGCCAGCCGACAACATGCGAACACTGAAGCTTTCTTT. Amino acid sequence: CASRQHANTEAFF.

This clonotype appeared many times. V gene TRBV11-2 combines with J gene TRBJ2-7; D possibly corresponds to TRBD1 (6 bases). The CDR3 runs 12 residues. In germline, CDR1 is SGHAT, CDR2 FQNNGV. The germline V and J ends were trimmed by 6 bases and 10 bases, with 16 bases remaining between them. The CDR3 coding sequence is TGTGCCAGCAGTTGGGGTACGGGACACCAGTACTTC. Translation gives CASSWGTGHQYF.

This clonotype was observed at least ten times. The chain has TRBV29-1 and TRBJ1-5; D perhaps matches TRBD1 (5 bases). Trimming shortened V by 4 bases and J by 4 bases, and 11 bases separated the two germline ends. Germline V gene lookup returns CDR1 SQVTM and CDR2 ANQGSEA. The CDR3 has 13 residues. CDR3 nucleotides: TGCAGCGTTGCAGACGGGGGGAATCAGCCCCAGCATTTT. Its protein is CSVADGGNQPQHF.

On this clonotype: A single base separates this from a much larger clone, so it may be a read error. This CDR3 is CASSVSFSGNTIYF. CDR3 coding DNA: TGTGCCAGCAGCGTCAGCTTCTCTGGAAACACCATATATTTT. V usage is TRBV9 and J usage is TRBJ1-3; D uncertain. V was pared by 2 bases and J by 0 bases, with 6 bases between. The CDR3 is 14 amino acids. Germline values: CDR1 SGDLS, CDR2 YYNGEE. Drawing the rest from reference TRBV9 and TRBJ1-3, the complete variable domain is DSGVTQTPKHLITATGQRVTLRCSPRSGDLSVYWYQQSLDQGLQFLIQYYNGEERAKGNILERFSAQQFPDLHSELNLSSLELGDSALYFCASSVSFSGNTIYFGEGSWLTVV.

This clonotype was counted many times. V is TRBV28 and J is TRBJ2-7; 7 nucleotides match TRBD1. CDR1 and CDR2 (germline): MDHEN, SYDVKM. V dropped 7 bases and J dropped 2; count of bases not matched to a gene: 14. This CDR3 has 16 residues. This CDR3 is CASKITGVKGTYEQYF. CDR3 DNA: TGTGCCAGCAAAATTACAGGGGTTAAGGGCACCTACGAGCAGTACTTC. Looking up the rest from reference TRBV28 and TRBJ2-7 gives the full variable domain: DVKVTQSSRYLVKRTGEKVFLECVQDMDHENMFWYRQDPGLGLRLIYFSYDVKMKEKGDIPEGYSVSREKKERFSLILESASTNQTSMYLCASKITGVKGTYEQYFGPGTRLTVT.